This T cell receptor beta chain was observed in a study of tumor and adjacent non-tumor tissue in lung cancer. Overall study results and limits: Higher tumor TCR diversity was associated with shorter survival. Tumor tissue had significantly higher TCR diversity than normal lung.

On this clonotype itself: Its matching antigen is unknown. The junction and the germline gene differ at one end; a read error may be behind it.

A modified ARM-PCR protocol with three rounds of nested PCR amplified TCRbeta. TCRdb re-called the multiplex PCR reads through MiXCR, storing one row per CDR3 protein. The sample lists under 100,000 distinct CDR3 sequences; around 70% were seen once. This sample's RNA came from whole unsorted tissue. CDR3 length equals 14 residues. CDR1 and CDR2 from the germline V gene are SQVTM and ANQGSEA. The specimen was lung tumor tissue. The V and J genes are TRBV29-1 and TRBJ1-1; 8 positions match TRBD1. The source of this sequence is a woman in her 70s with non-small cell lung cancer. The CDR3 DNA follows: TGCGGCGTTGGACAGGGTTTCCTGAACACTCAAGCTTTCTTT. Amino acids: CGVGQGFLNTQAFF.